This TCR beta chain was captured in a study of identical twins. In its sample, this clonotype was seen a few times. In TCRdb, the 5' RACE reads were re-called with MiXCR into one record per CDR3 protein. The table includes under 300,000 distinct CDR3 sequences, under 8.5% detected once. This CDR3 contains 13 residues. The V end lost 3 bases, the J end lost 4 bases, and 7 bases lay between the germline ends. Germline lookup yields CDR1 MNHEY and CDR2 SVGAGI. No donor was unhealthy or non-Caucasian. These data also formed part of another study, on T cells expressing NK-cell markers.

The TCR was taken from a woman aged 18-29 years in good health. The chain employs TRBV6-5 and TRBJ1-3, with D tentatively TRBD1 (5 bases). Sequenced: CD8+ T cells sorted from blood. CDR3 DNA sequence: TGTGCCAGCAGTTATTCAGGGGGAAACACCATATATTTT. It specifies CASSYSGGNTIYF.